Shown below are 28 T cell receptor beta chains from a single sample sequenced in a study of siplizumab effects on memory and regulatory T cells. The repertoire was sequenced with immunoSEQ multiplex PCR; TCRdb's copy has only in-frame clones and lacks some. Of about 100,000 clones detected, approximately 94% appear once; the ten largest clones hold around 0.6%. Sequenced sample: Tregs sorted from blood. The receptors were gathered from a human donor in good health.

The V gene is TRBV7-9, the J gene TRBJ1-1, with 8 bases lining up with TRBD1. Looked up from germline, CDR1 is SEHNR and CDR2 is FQNEAQ (reference sequence). The junction had 7 bases not matched to a gene; V was cut back by 7 bases and J by 0 bases. This CDR3 contains 15 residues. CDR3 sequence: CASTPTGAMNTEAFF. As DNA, the CDR3 is TGTGCCAGCACCCCGACAGGGGCCATGAACACTGAAGCTTTCTTT.

The rearrangement joins TRBV19 to TRBJ2-4, with 8 bases that match TRBD2. V dropped 6 bases and J dropped 0; count of bases not matched to a gene: 13. The CDR3 runs 18 residues. Germline V lookup: CDR1 LNHDA, CDR2 SQIVND (reference sequence). The CDR3 sequence: CASSPRGGSNRAKNIQYF. CDR3 coding DNA: TGTGCCAGTAGCCCACGCGGGGGGTCTAATCGAGCCAAAAACATTCAGTACTTC.

The gene calls are TRBV2 and TRBJ1-2; D call uncertain. Germline values: CDR1 SNHLY, CDR2 FYNNEI. This CDR3 spans 14 amino acids. Deletions cut 4 bases from V and 8 bases from J, with 17 bases between. The CDR3 sequence: CASSVRETAGGYTF. DNA for the CDR3: TGTGCCAGCAGTGTGCGGGAGACGGCCGGGGGCTACACCTTC.

The genes are TRBV28 and TRBJ1-2; D is uncertain. Germline CDR1 and CDR2: MDHEN and SYDVKM. The V end was cut by 1 base, the J end by 5 bases, with 11 bases between. The CDR3 has 14 residues. Here the CDR3 reads CASSLFDISYGYTF. CDR3 DNA: TGTGCCAGCAGTTTATTCGACATCTCTTATGGCTACACCTTC.

V usage is TRBV5-1 and J usage is TRBJ1-3; TRBD1 might be the D (6 bases). CDR3 length equals 14 residues. V was shortened by 4 bases and J by 4 bases, with 12 bases between the two germline ends. Germline V gene data show CDR1 as SGHRS and CDR2 as YFSETQ. The CDR3 here is CASSVSGTGNTIYF. The CDR3 nucleotides are TGCGCCAGCAGCGTGTCCGGGACAGGAAACACCATATATTTT.

The V gene is TRBV4-2, the J gene TRBJ2-5; 7 bases are shared with TRBD2. Losses at the gene ends were 0 bases for V and 4 bases for J; bases not matched to a gene: 11. The CDR3 consists of 17 residues. Germline CDR1 is LGHNA and CDR2 is YNFKEQ. The DNA for the CDR3 is TGTGCCAGCAGCCAAGATGGGGACCAGGGCGGGGGAGAGACCCAGTACTTC. As protein: CASSQDGDQGGGETQYF.

This clone has more than one count but fewer than ten. This chain uses TRBV19 with TRBJ1-5, with D perhaps matching TRBD1 (6 bases). Trimming took 1 base from V and 4 from J, leaving 14 bases between them. The CDR3 runs to 16 residues. In germline, CDR1 is LNHDA, CDR2 SQIVND (reference sequence). The CDR3 is CASSIVGGLRNQPQHF. For the CDR3, the DNA is TGTGCCAGTAGTATAGTAGGGGGGCTTAGGAATCAGCCCCAGCATTTT.

The chain couples TRBV10-1 to TRBJ2-2; 8 bases fit TRBD1. J gave up 6 bases and V 6 bases, and 9 bases lay outside the gene matches. The CDR3 length is 15 residues. Germline values: CDR1 WNHNN, CDR2 SYGVQD (reference sequence). The DNA of the CDR3 is TGCGCCAGCAGCTACACCACACAGGGGGCCGGGGAGCTGTTTTTT. Translation: CASSYTTQGAGELFF.

The chain uses TRBV21-1 and TRBJ2-5; the table assigns TRBD2, which was not confirmed against the DNA. TRBV21-1 is assigned pseudogene status. The CDR3 spans 14 residues. DNA of the CDR3: TGTGCCAGCAGCAAGTACGGGGGGCGAGAGACCCAGTACTTC. This sequence encodes CASSKYGGRETQYF.

This clone appeared a single time. The chain employs TRBV27 and TRBJ1-2; 8 bases fit TRBD1. V trimming: 2 bases; J trimming: 7 bases; junction bases outside the gene matches: 6. Germline CDR1 MNHEY, CDR2 SMNVEV (reference sequence). This CDR3 region has 14 residues. The CDR3 loop reads CASSLTDRGIGYTF. In DNA form, the CDR3 reads TGTGCCAGCAGTTTAACAGACAGGGGAATTGGCTACACCTTC.

The chain is built from TRBV7-8 and TRBJ1-6, with D hard to call. V was cut by 1 base and J by 8 bases, with 0 bases left in between. This CDR3 has 11 amino acids. The germline V gene encodes CDR1 SGHVS and CDR2 FQNEAQ. This CDR3 is CASSLDSPLHF. The CDR3 DNA sequence: TGTGCCAGCAGCTTAGATTCACCCCTCCACTTT.

This chain joins TRBV20-1 and TRBJ2-7; D uncertain. V lost 1 base and J 4 bases, leaving 5 bases between the germline ends. Germline V CDR1 and CDR2: DFQATT, SNEGSKA (reference sequence). The CDR3 covers 11 residues. This chain's CDR3 is CSARGQYEQYF. The DNA of the CDR3 is TGCAGTGCTAGAGGGCAATACGAGCAGTACTTC.

CDR3 region: CASSLIAGSNEQYF. The CDR3 DNA is TGTGCCAGCAGTTTAATCGCAGGATCAAACGAGCAGTACTTC. J is TRBJ2-7 and V is TRBV28; D not certain. This CDR3 contains 14 residues. Germline V gene data show CDR1 as MDHEN and CDR2 as SYDVKM. V lost 2 bases and J 5 bases, leaving 13 bases between the germline ends. Using reference TRBV28 and TRBJ2-7 for the parts outside the CDR3, the full variable domain is DVKVTQSSRYLVKRTGEKVFLECVQDMDHENMFWYRQDPGLGLRLIYFSYDVKMKEKGDIPEGYSVSREKKERFSLILESASTNQTSMYLCASSLIAGSNEQYFGPGTRLTVT.

The V call is TRBV6-1, the J call TRBJ1-1, with D possibly matching TRBD1 (6 bases). The CDR3 has 15 residues. The ends were cut back, 7 bases at V and 4 bases at J, with 19 bases in the middle. Per the germline V gene, CDR1 is MNHNS and CDR2 is SASEGT. The CDR3 sequence: CASTFDLVGGTEAFF. The CDR3 bases are TGTGCCAGCACGTTCGATCTGGTAGGGGGCACTGAAGCTTTCTTT.

CDR3 sequence (DNA): TGTGCCAGCAGCGTATACGGGCCCGGGGAGCTGTTTTTT. Translation gives CASSVYGPGELFF. This chain links TRBV9 with TRBJ2-2; D remains ambiguous. The germline V gene has CDR1 SGDLS and CDR2 YYNGEE. This CDR3 contains 13 residues. Trimming took off 1 base at V and 6 bases at J, with 7 bases between the two ends.

V gene TRBV15 combines with J gene TRBJ1-2; 7 bases match TRBD1. Trimming at V came to 8 bases and at J to 7 bases, leaving 16 bases not matched to a gene. CDR1 is LNHNV and CDR2 is YYDKDF in the germline V gene (reference sequence). This CDR3 is 15 amino acids long. The CDR3 coding sequence is TGTGCCACCCAAGGCAAACAGGGGTTGAAGAGTGGCTACACCTTC. Translation: CATQGKQGLKSGYTF.

The genes are TRBV5-4 and TRBJ1-1, with D perhaps TRBD1 (5 bases). The CDR3 is 18 residues long. The germline V gene has CDR1 SGHNT and CDR2 YYREEE (reference sequence). V lost 1 base to trimming and J lost 0 bases, with 19 bases between them. The CDR3 sequence: CASSLSLQGTLLNTEAFF. CDR3 sequence (DNA): TGTGCCAGCAGCTTGAGCTTGCAGGGCACCCTTTTGAACACTGAAGCTTTCTTT.

This clone has just one count. This rearrangement joins TRBV6-5 to TRBJ2-2; D is possibly TRBD2 (5 bases). V was pared by 2 bases and J by 3 bases, with 13 bases between. The CDR3 contains 16 residues. Germline CDR1 and CDR2: MNHEY and SVGAGI. The CDR3 is CASSYLGSKDTGELFF. CDR3 nucleotides: TGTGCCAGCAGTTACCTTGGGAGTAAGGACACCGGGGAGCTGTTTTTT.

This clone was seen only once. The chain employs TRBV5-6 and TRBJ2-7; maybe TRBD2 (5 bases). The germline V gene has CDR1 SGHDT and CDR2 YYEEEE. The V and J ends lost 0 bases and 0 bases respectively, with 13 bases between them. The CDR3 sequence is 16 residues long. The CDR3 DNA is TGTGCCAGCAGCTTGGGGAGAGGGATGAGCTCCTACGAGCAGTACTTC. Translated: CASSLGRGMSSYEQYF.

This chain connects TRBV7-2 to TRBJ1-5; D possibly corresponds to TRBD1 (5 bases). The CDR3 consists of 14 residues. Trimming removed 1 base at V and 9 bases at J, with 13 bases between. Germline V gene sequence: CDR1 SGHTA, CDR2 FQGNSA. The CDR3 spells CASSLEVRATPQHF. CDR3 nucleotides: TGTGCCAGCAGCTTAGAAGTCAGGGCTACGCCCCAGCATTTT.

The chain combines TRBV29-1 with TRBJ1-2, with D possibly TRBD1 on 6 matching bases. The V and J ends lost 4 bases and 8 bases respectively, with 14 bases between them. Germline CDR1 SQVTM, CDR2 ANQGSEA. This CDR3 comprises 12 residues. For the CDR3, the DNA is TGCAGCGTTGGGTACACAGGGAGGGGCTACACCTTC. Protein: CSVGYTGRGYTF.

Worth noting for this clone: The same CDR3 arises from other DNA sequences in this sample as well. CDR3 DNA: TGCAGCGTTGTGTCCGGTAATCAGCCCCAGCATTTT. Translation: CSVVSGNQPQHF. The chain links TRBV29-1 to TRBJ1-5; D ambiguous. Germline V gives CDR1 SQVTM, CDR2 ANQGSEA. Trimming took off 4 bases at V and 4 bases at J, with 8 bases between the two ends. The CDR3 consists of 12 residues.

This rearrangement joins TRBV14 to TRBJ2-5; 7 bases are a match to TRBD1. Germline V gene data show CDR1 as SGHDN and CDR2 as FVKESK. This CDR3 is built from 15 residues. With V trimmed by 3 bases and J by 4 bases, 8 bases remained unmatched. The CDR3: CASSQGQLMGETQYF. As DNA, the CDR3 is TGTGCCAGCAGCCAGGGACAGTTGATGGGAGAGACCCAGTACTTC.

The DNA of the CDR3 is TGTGCCAGCAGCTTAAGGGGCAGACTCATGAACACTGAAGCTTTCTTT. Translation: CASSLRGRLMNTEAFF. The V gene is TRBV7-3, the J gene TRBJ1-1, with D possibly TRBD1 on 5 matching bases. V was pared by 1 base and J by 0 bases, with 12 bases between. This CDR3 has 16 residues. CDR1 and CDR2 (germline): SGHTA, FQGTGA.

This clone was picked up one time. The rearrangement links TRBV13 to TRBJ2-3; D is ambiguous. CDR1 is PRHDT, CDR2 FYEKMQ, per germline (reference sequence). The length of the CDR3 is 14 residues. Trimming stripped 1 base from V and 3 bases from J, with 8 bases between. The CDR3 coding sequence is TGTGCCAGCAGCTTAGTGGGAAAGACAGATACGCAGTATTTT. Translation gives CASSLVGKTDTQYF.

This clone was detected once. J is TRBJ1-1 and V is TRBV14; D ambiguous. CDR1 SGHDN and CDR2 FVKESK come from the germline V gene. The CDR3 covers 11 residues. V lost 3 bases to trimming and J lost 8 bases, with 7 bases between them. The CDR3 sequence: CASSHSSEAFF. The CDR3 DNA reads TGTGCCAGCAGCCACAGCTCAGAAGCTTTCTTT.

This sequence joins TRBV28 and TRBJ2-2, with TRBD2 matching over 7 bases. The V segment lost 4 bases and the J segment 4 bases; nucleotides outside the gene matches: 9. Germline CDR1 is MDHEN and CDR2 is SYDVKM. CDR3 length: 16 residues. The DNA for the CDR3 is TGTGCCAGCAGTTACAATCGGGGGAGGGCCACCGGGGAGCTGTTTTTT. Amino acid sequence: CASSYNRGRATGELFF.

CDR3 loop: CASSPTSGTFWETQYF. CDR3 nucleotides: TGTGCCAGTAGTCCGACTAGCGGGACCTTCTGGGAGACCCAGTACTTC. The chain has TRBV19 and TRBJ2-5; TRBD2 matches at 11 bases. The germline CDR1 and CDR2 sequences are LNHDA and SQIVND (reference sequence). V gave up 5 bases and J gave up 5 bases; unmatched junction bases: 10. The CDR3 length is 16 residues.